The rows below give T cell receptor beta chains drawn from one sample of a study of persistence of HIV-infected CD4 T cells. Clones were read by immunoSEQ multiplex PCR, and TCRdb kept only the in-frame ones, dropping some. The repertoire consists of 44,000 or so clones, with about 89% occurring once and the leading ten covering under 2%. For these receptors, no antigen is known. Source: CD4+ T cells sorted from PBMCs after approximately 19-hour stimulation, taken from a patient who received antiretroviral therapy. The receptors were sampled from an adult man with HIV who was CMV-seropositive. The CDR3 runs from the conserved cysteine through the conserved F or W. D genes are given only for firm matches. A row's size may be missing; if present it is once, few, many or a size class.

v_gene	j_gene	d_gene	abundance	CDR3nt	CDR3aa
TRBV7-3	TRBJ2-1	.	once	TGTGCCAGCAGCTCGACAGGCTGGCTGGCGCATACAAATGAGCAGTTCTTC	CASSSTGWLAHTNEQFF
TRBV20-1	TRBJ2-2	.	.	TGCAGTGCTAGTAGCTATCCGAACACCGGGGAGCTGTTTTTT	CSASSYPNTGELFF
TRBV28	TRBJ2-1	TRBD2	.	TGTGCCAGCAGCTCTAGCGGGGGGGCACTCGAGCAGTTCTTC	CASSSSGGALEQFF
TRBV2	TRBJ1-5	.	.	TGTGCCAGCAGTGCGGGAGGTAGCAATCAGCCCCAGCATTTT	CASSAGGSNQPQHF
TRBV10-2	TRBJ1-1	.	.	TGCGCCAGCAGTGATCCGGGGGAGGGATCCACTGAAGCTTTCTTT	CASSDPGEGSTEAFF
TRBV14	TRBJ1-1	.	once	TGTGCCAGCAGCCATGCTCTTGGGTACATGAACACTGAAGCTTTCTTT	CASSHALGYMNTEAFF
TRBV28	TRBJ1-2	.	once	TGTGCCAGCAGTAGTAATGTAAGAACGGGAAGTCGTGGCTACACCTTC	CASSSNVRTGSRGYTF
TRBV7-2	TRBJ1-5	.	.	TGTGCCAGCAGCTTAAGGAATAATCAGCCCCAGCATTTT	CASSLRNNQPQHF
TRBV6-6	TRBJ2-7	TRBD1	.	TGTGCCAGCAGTTATGATTGGCAGGGGGCCTACGAGCAGTACTTC	CASSYDWQGAYEQYF
TRBV2	TRBJ1-5	.	.	TGTGCCAGCAGGAGAGGGCCTTTTAGCAATCAGCCCCAGCATTTT	CASRRGPFSNQPQHF
TRBV5-1	TRBJ2-2	.	.	TGCGCCAGCAGCTTGGGTACCTTTTCCACCGGGGAGCTGTTTTTT	CASSLGTFSTGELFF
TRBV6-4	TRBJ2-7	TRBD2	.	TGTGCCAGCAGTGACGGCGGGGGGGACTCCTACGAGCAGTACTTC	CASSDGGGDSYEQYF
TRBV18	TRBJ2-1	TRBD1	.	TGTGCCAGCTCGTCTTCCGGGACAGGGCTCTGGGATGAGCAGTTCTTC	CASSSSGTGLWDEQFF
TRBV28	TRBJ2-1	.	.	TGTGCCAGCAGTTTGTCGGGATGGGGTCTCTACAATGAGCAGTTCTTC	CASSLSGWGLYNEQFF
TRBV24-1	TRBJ2-1	.	.	TGTGCCACCAGTGATCCCAGTCCGGGACTTAGGGACAATGAGCAGTTCTTC	CATSDPSPGLRDNEQFF
TRBV7-9	TRBJ1-4	TRBD1	.	TGTGCCAGCAGCTTCGAACAGGGGGCGCATGAAAAACTGTTTTTT	CASSFEQGAHEKLFF
TRBV5-1	TRBJ1-4	.	.	TGCGCCAGCAGCGACGGGACCTCGGGTGAAAAACTGTTTTTT	CASSDGTSGEKLFF
TRBV30	TRBJ1-6	.	.	TGTGCCTGGACCGGTCGGGATTGGTCACCCCTCCACTTT	CAWTGRDWSPLHF
TRBV6-5	TRBJ1-6	TRBD1	.	TGTGCCAGCAGTACGGGACAGGGCCCCCTCCACTTT	CASSTGQGPLHF
TRBV25-1	TRBJ2-1	.	.	TGTGCCAGCAGTGACTACTCCACCTCTTACAATGAGCAGTTCTTC	CASSDYSTSYNEQFF
TRBV2	TRBJ1-6	.	.	TGTGCCAGCAGTGAACTGGCCACTGATAATTCACCCCTCCACTTT	CASSELATDNSPLHF
TRBV7-3	TRBJ2-3	.	.	TGTGCCAGCAGCTTCCTTGGAGATACGCAGTATTTT	CASSFLGDTQYF
TRBV3-1/TRBV3-2	TRBJ2-7	TRBD1	.	TGTGCCAGCAGGGGACAGGGGCTAACCTACGAGCAGTACTTC	CASRGQGLTYEQYF
TRBV3-1/TRBV3-2	TRBJ2-3	.	.	TGTGCCAGCAGCCACAATCCTTCAGGATCCGATACGCAGTATTTT	CASSHNPSGSDTQYF
TRBV3-1/TRBV3-2	TRBJ2-3	TRBD2	.	TGTGCCAGCAGCCAAGACCGACTAGCGGGGGCCCACACAGATACGCAGTATTTT	CASSQDRLAGAHTDTQYF
TRBV5-1	TRBJ2-2	.	.	TGCGCCAGCACTCGGACAGCCGCGAACACCGGGGAGCTGTTTTTT	CASTRTAANTGELFF
TRBV6-5	TRBJ2-5	TRBD2	.	TGTGCCAGCAGGGGTGGCGGGGGGCCGCAAGAGACCCAGTACTTC	CASRGGGGPQETQYF
TRBV7-9	TRBJ1-1	.	.	TGTGCCAGCAACAAACTGGGAGGATTGGACACTGAAGCTTTCTTT	CASNKLGGLDTEAFF
TRBV7-8	TRBJ2-7	TRBD1	.	TGTGCCAGCAGCCCCAGGGGACAGGGTCCGGGGCAGTACTTC	CASSPRGQGPGQYF
TRBV5-1	TRBJ2-1	TRBD2	.	TGCGCCAGCAGCTCCCTGGGGACTAGCCTTATTAACAATGAGCAGTTCTTC	CASSSLGTSLINNEQFF
TRBV3-1/TRBV3-2	TRBJ2-7	.	.	TGTGCCAGCAGCCAAGAGAGAACTCGCCCGGCATACGAGCAGTACTTC	CASSQERTRPAYEQYF
TRBV10-2	TRBJ1-2	.	.	TGCGCCAGCAGTGAGTTGTGGGGGGCGTCGGATGCTAACTATGGCTACACCTTC	CASSELWGASDANYGYTF
TRBV18	TRBJ2-7	TRBD1	once	TGTGCCAGCTCACCGGGACAGGGGGCGGGGGAGCAGTACTTC	CASSPGQGAGEQYF
TRBV3-1/TRBV3-2	TRBJ2-5	.	.	TGTGCCAGCAGCCAACTCGCAGGGCCCCTGCTCCAGTACTTC	CASSQLAGPLLQYF
TRBV19	TRBJ1-2	.	.	TGTGCCAGTAGTGGCGGACAGAGCTCCTATGGCTACACCTTC	CASSGGQSSYGYTF
TRBV5-1	TRBJ1-2	.	.	TGCGCCAGCAGTTCTCAACCTTCTAACTATGGCTACACCTTC	CASSSQPSNYGYTF
TRBV23-1	TRBJ1-5	.	.	TGCGCCAGCGGCATGGCGGCCGTCGATAGCAATCAGCCCCAGCATTTT	CASGMAAVDSNQPQHF
TRBV5-6	TRBJ1-2	.	.	TGTGCCAGCAGCCTTATCAACTATGGCTACACCTTC	CASSLINYGYTF
TRBV4-1	TRBJ1-6	.	.	TGCGCCAGCAGCCAAGAAGCAGGGGTGGGACTTATTGAATCGCCCCTCCACTTT	CASSQEAGVGLIESPLHF
TRBV19	TRBJ2-3	.	.	TGTGCCAGTAGTGACCAGGCAAACACAGATACGCAGTATTTT	CASSDQANTDTQYF
TRBV19	TRBJ2-1	.	once	TGTGCCAGTAGTATAGTAGGGTCGAGTAATGAGCAGTTCTTC	CASSIVGSSNEQFF
TRBV12-3/TRBV12-4	TRBJ2-7	TRBD2	once	TGTGCCAGCGGCTTTAGCGGGGGTGACGAGCAGTACTTC	CASGFSGGDEQYF
TRBV18	TRBJ2-1	.	.	TGTGCCAGCTCACCACTTGGACAGAACAATGAGCAGTTCTTC	CASSPLGQNNEQFF
TRBV15	TRBJ2-3	TRBD2	.	TGTGCCACCAGAAGGACTAGACAAAACACAGATACGCAGTATTTT	CATRRTRQNTDTQYF
TRBV6-4	TRBJ1-2	.	.	TGTGCCAGCAGTCCCGAAGTCGGGGCCGGCTACACCTTC	CASSPEVGAGYTF
TRBV25-1	TRBJ2-3	TRBD1	.	TGTGCCAGCAGGCCTTGGGGACAGGGTGAAGATACGCAGTATTTT	CASRPWGQGEDTQYF
TRBV6-2/TRBV6-3	TRBJ1-6	TRBD1	.	TGTGCCAGCAGCACCGGGACAGGGGGCAGTTCACCCCTCCACTTT	CASSTGTGGSSPLHF
TRBV27	TRBJ1-5	TRBD1	.	TGTGCCAGCGGATTGGGTGGGACAGGGAGGGATCAGCCCCAGCATTTT	CASGLGGTGRDQPQHF
TRBV28	TRBJ2-2	.	.	TGTGCCAGCAGCCGTGGAGGCGGGGGCCACACCGGGGAGCTGTTTTTT	CASSRGGGGHTGELFF
TRBV19	TRBJ1-4	TRBD1	.	TGTGCCAGCTCCGACAGGGGAGGAGGTGAAAAACTGTTTTTT	CASSDRGGGEKLFF
TRBV5-1	TRBJ2-7	.	.	TGCGCCAGCAGCTTGGAGGGGGAACGCGAGCAGTACTTC	CASSLEGEREQYF